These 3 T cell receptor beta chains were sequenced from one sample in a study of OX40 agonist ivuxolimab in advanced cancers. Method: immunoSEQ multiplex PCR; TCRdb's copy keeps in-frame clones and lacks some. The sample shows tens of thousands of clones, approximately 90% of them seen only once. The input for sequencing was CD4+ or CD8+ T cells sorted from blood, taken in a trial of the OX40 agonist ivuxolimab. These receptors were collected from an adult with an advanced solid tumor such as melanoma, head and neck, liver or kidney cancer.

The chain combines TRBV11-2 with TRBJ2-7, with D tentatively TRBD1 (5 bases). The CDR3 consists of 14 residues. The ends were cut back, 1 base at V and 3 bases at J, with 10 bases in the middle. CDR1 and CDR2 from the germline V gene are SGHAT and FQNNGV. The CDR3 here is CASSLGGEIYEQYF. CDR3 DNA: TGTGCCAGCAGCTTAGGGGGCGAGATCTACGAGCAGTACTTC.

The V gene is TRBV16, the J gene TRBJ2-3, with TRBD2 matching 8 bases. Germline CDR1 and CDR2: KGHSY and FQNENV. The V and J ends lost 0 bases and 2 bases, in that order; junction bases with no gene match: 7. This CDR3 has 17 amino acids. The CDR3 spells CASSQSERERFTDTQYF. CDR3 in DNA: TGTGCCAGCAGCCAATCGGAGCGGGAGAGGTTCACAGATACGCAGTATTTT.

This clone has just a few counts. CDR3 in amino acids: CASSPMAGGELFF. The CDR3 DNA reads TGTGCCAGCTCACCAATGGCAGGTGGGGAGCTGTTTTTT. The V call is TRBV18, the J call TRBJ2-2; D is ambiguous. The CDR3 covers 13 residues. Trimming removed 2 bases at V and 8 bases at J, with 9 bases between. Per the germline V gene, CDR1 is KGHSH and CDR2 is LQKENI.